A selection of T cell receptor beta chains follows, all from one sample in a study of OX40 agonist ivuxolimab in advanced cancers. TCRdb's table, derived via immunoSEQ multiplex PCR, lists solely in-frame clones and lacks some. Of over 85,000 clones detected, about 92% appear once; the ten largest clones hold around 0.3%. Sequenced here: CD4+ or CD8+ T cells sorted from blood, sampled in a trial of the OX40 agonist ivuxolimab. These receptors all stem from an adult with an advanced solid tumor such as melanoma, head and neck, liver or kidney cancer. CDR3s include the opening cysteine and the closing phenylalanine or tryptophan. The D gene is left open where the match is weak. Clone size appears in some rows only: once, few, many, or a class for an expanded clone.

V gene,D gene,J gene,clone size,CDR3 DNA,CDR3 protein
TRBV7-6,NA,TRBJ1-1,NA,TGTGCCAGCAGCTTATTGTCAATACAATTGAACACTGAAGCTTTCTTT,CASSLLSIQLNTEAFF
TRBV9,NA,TRBJ1-5,NA,TGTGCCAGCAGCCCTCGGACCGGGGAGCCCCAGCATTTT,CASSPRTGEPQHF
TRBV6-9,NA,TRBJ1-4,NA,TGTGCCAGGAGGGAAATTGGGAGGGAGCGTTTCGGGAAGGAAAAACTGTTTTTT,CARREIGRERFGKEKLFF
TRBV28,NA,TRBJ1-3,NA,NA,CASSFLAGGNTIYF
TRBV4-3,TRBD1,TRBJ1-2,NA,TGCGCCAGCAGCCAAGTGGGGGACAGACTACTAGGTGGCTACACCTTC,CASSQVGDRLLGGYTF
TRBV18,NA,TRBJ2-1,NA,TGTGCCAGCTCACCACCGAAGACTCTTCATGAGCAGTTCTTC,CASSPPKTLHEQFF
TRBV30,TRBD2,TRBJ2-1,NA,TGTGCCTGGAGTTGGGCGGGGGGCCAGGGTGAGCAGTTCTTC,CAWSWAGGQGEQFF
TRBV28,TRBD1,TRBJ1-2,once,TGTGCCAGTATCCTCGGGACAGGGGATGGCTACACCTTC,CASILGTGDGYTF
TRBV28,TRBD2,TRBJ2-3,NA,TGTGCCAGCAGTTCCAGACTAGCGGGGCGAACGCAGTATTTT,CASSSRLAGRTQYF
TRBV6-5,NA,TRBJ1-2,NA,TGTGCCAGCAGTTACGGGTCCCGAGGAGGCTACACCTTC,CASSYGSRGGYTF
TRBV5-4,TRBD1,TRBJ1-2,NA,TGTGCCAGCAGCCGCGAGGGACAGGCTCAAGCTAACTATGGCTACACCTTC,CASSREGQAQANYGYTF
TRBV28,TRBD1,TRBJ1-5,NA,TGTGCCAGCAGTTTCCCGGGACAGATTCAATATAGCAATCAGCCCCAGCATTTT,CASSFPGQIQYSNQPQHF
TRBV11-3,TRBD2,TRBJ2-1,NA,TGTGCCAGCAGCTTACTAGCGGGAGGGCCACAGTTTCGAGACAATGAGCAGTTCTTC,CASSLLAGGPQFRDNEQFF
TRBV11-3,NA,TRBJ2-1,NA,TGTGCCAGCAGCAACTTGCGTGGTGAGCAGTTCTTC,CASSNLRGEQFF
TRBV6-6,NA,TRBJ1-1,NA,TGTGCCAGCAGGCTCGGGGGGACTGAAGCTTTCTTT,CASRLGGTEAFF
TRBV4-3,NA,TRBJ1-2,NA,TGCGCCAGCAGCCAAGTAAGGGGAGGAGGCTACACCTTC,CASSQVRGGGYTF
TRBV19,NA,TRBJ1-3,NA,TGTGCCAGTAGTCTGACAGCCGACTCTGGAAACACCATATATTTT,CASSLTADSGNTIYF
TRBV5-4,NA,TRBJ2-3,NA,TGTGCCAGCAGCCCCCGGATCGCGGGGGCAAGCACAGATACGCAGTATTTT,CASSPRIAGASTDTQYF
TRBV20-1,NA,TRBJ1-2,NA,TGCACCGTGTACGGAAACGGCTACACCTTC,CTVYGNGYTF
TRBV28,NA,TRBJ2-5,once,TGTGCCAGCACCCAACGGTGGGAGACCCAGTACTTC,CASTQRWETQYF
TRBV12-1,NA,TRBJ2-2,NA,NA,CASSFEFGQGNTEVLNTGELFF
TRBV27,TRBD1,TRBJ1-3,once,TGTGCCAGCAGTTCGGGACAGTTCTCTGGAAACACCATATATTTT,CASSSGQFSGNTIYF
TRBV5-1,TRBD1,TRBJ2-3,once,TGCGCCAGCAGCTTGACTCTTAGCGGACAGGGTACGGGAGATACGCAGTATTTT,CASSLTLSGQGTGDTQYF
TRBV4-1,NA,TRBJ2-1,NA,TGCGCCAGCAGCCAAGGAATCATCCGGGAGAGTGAGCAGTTCTTC,CASSQGIIRESEQFF
TRBV4-3,NA,TRBJ2-5,NA,TGCGCCAGCAGCCAAGAAGAAGGAGAGACCCAGTACTTC,CASSQEEGETQYF
TRBV6-5,NA,TRBJ1-3,NA,TGTGCCAGCAGCCCGGGACCTGCCTCTGGAAACACCATATATTTT,CASSPGPASGNTIYF
TRBV30,TRBD2,TRBJ2-3,NA,TGTGCCTGGAGACTAGCGGGGGATAAAGATACGCAGTATTTT,CAWRLAGDKDTQYF
TRBV28,TRBD2,TRBJ2-1,NA,TGTGCCAGCAGTAACGCCGGGACTAGCTCCTACAATGAGCAGTTCTTC,CASSNAGTSSYNEQFF
TRBV5-5,NA,TRBJ1-2,NA,TGTGCCAGCAGCTTGATGGGACGGGGAAACTATGGCTACACCTTC,CASSLMGRGNYGYTF
TRBV6-1,NA,TRBJ1-5,NA,TGTGCCAGCAGTGACAGAGGCAATCAGCCCCAGCATTTT,CASSDRGNQPQHF
TRBV12-5,NA,TRBJ1-5,NA,TGTGCTAGTGGTTTGGGCCTCTCTCAGCCCCAGCATTTT,CASGLGLSQPQHF
TRBV19,NA,TRBJ1-2,NA,TGTGCCAGTAGCTGGCAGTCCGTATCTTACTATGGCTACACCTTC,CASSWQSVSYYGYTF
TRBV20-1,NA,TRBJ1-2,NA,TGCAGTGCTTGGGACCGGCGAGGTTTGTCCTTC,CSAWDRRGLSF
TRBV7-9,NA,TRBJ2-1,NA,TGTGCCAGCAGCTTAGGGAGGGACGGGCACAATGAGCAGTTCTTC,CASSLGRDGHNEQFF
TRBV6-6,NA,TRBJ2-6,NA,TGTGCCAGCAGTTACTCGACAGACTCTGGGGCCAACGTCCTGACTTTC,CASSYSTDSGANVLTF
TRBV5-6,NA,TRBJ2-7,NA,TGTGCCAGCAGCTCAATCTCCTACGAGCAGTACTTC,CASSSISYEQYF
TRBV7-3,TRBD2,TRBJ2-1,NA,TGTGCCAGCAGCCCAGGACTAGCAGATGAGCAGTTCTTC,CASSPGLADEQFF
TRBV6-6,NA,TRBJ2-1,NA,TGTGCCAGCAGTTACGGCGGCGCGGGGACCAATGAGCAGTTCTTC,CASSYGGAGTNEQFF
TRBV5-1,NA,TRBJ1-5,NA,TGCGCCAGCAGCTTGAATCCGGGGAGCAATCAGCCCCAGCATTTT,CASSLNPGSNQPQHF
TRBV6-6,NA,TRBJ1-2,NA,TGTGCCAGCGGGACCGCTTTATATGGCTACACCTTC,CASGTALYGYTF
TRBV6-5,NA,TRBJ1-5,NA,TGTGCCAGCAGTTCACCAGGTTATCATCAGCCCCAGCATTTT,CASSSPGYHQPQHF
TRBV5-1,TRBD2,TRBJ2-1,NA,TGCGCCAGCAGCCCCGCGGGGGACTACAATGAGCAGTTCTTC,CASSPAGDYNEQFF
TRBV19,NA,TRBJ1-3,NA,TGTGCCAGTAGAGCGAGCTCTGGAAACACCATATATTTT,CASRASSGNTIYF
TRBV6-1,NA,TRBJ2-3,NA,TGTGCCAGCAGCCTTTGGGGTGCAGATACGCAGTATTTT,CASSLWGADTQYF
TRBV4-3,NA,TRBJ2-3,NA,TGCGCCAGCAGCCAAGTGGTTTACACAGATACGCAGTATTTT,CASSQVVYTDTQYF
TRBV5-6,TRBD2,TRBJ2-3,NA,TGTGCCAGCAGCTTGGTTAGCGGGAGGTGGTCAGATACGCAGTATTTT,CASSLVSGRWSDTQYF
TRBV6-5,NA,TRBJ1-2,NA,TGTGCCAGCAGTCAAACAGGGAACTATGGCTACACCTTC,CASSQTGNYGYTF
TRBV4-3,NA,TRBJ1-1,NA,TGCGCCAGCAGCCAAACAAACACTGAAGCTTTCTTT,CASSQTNTEAFF
TRBV19,NA,TRBJ1-6,once,TGTGCCAGTAGTATTACAAAGCTTAATTCACCCCTCCACTTT,CASSITKLNSPLHF
TRBV18,NA,TRBJ1-5,NA,TGTGCCAGCTCACCCGGGGGCAATCAGCCCCAGCATTTT,CASSPGGNQPQHF
TRBV5-1,NA,TRBJ2-3,NA,TGCGCCAGCAGCTACCAGTCTAGCACAGATACGCAGTATTTT,CASSYQSSTDTQYF
TRBV5-1,NA,TRBJ1-1,NA,TGCGCCAGCAGCTTGGTCGGAGGGTCGAACACTGAAGCTTTCTTT,CASSLVGGSNTEAFF
TRBV7-3,TRBD2,TRBJ2-3,NA,TGTGCCAGCAGCCCAGCGGGGGTCGCCACAGATACGCAGTATTTT,CASSPAGVATDTQYF